This T cell receptor (beta chain) was sequenced during a study of cytomegalovirus exposure and HLA in healthy donors. Study summary: There were roughly 80 million unique TCRs (from HLA-typed donors) in an early data release.

Germline CDR1 reads MNHEY; CDR2 reads SMNVEV (reference sequence). This CDR3 is 15 amino acids long. Deletions cut 7 bases from V and 0 bases from J, with 14 bases between. Worth noting for this clone: The antigen is undetermined.

The PCR ran on 60 Vbeta and 13 Jbeta primers. The data were produced by immunoSEQ multiplex PCR, yet TCRdb's version contains in-frame clones alone and is incomplete. The profile shows approximately 100,000 clones, 50% to 65% of them singletons. General observations from the study: Altogether, 160 or so TCR beta chains were recorded as cytomegalovirus-associated. CMV serostatus alone was available as immune exposure information. In a later analysis, productive TCRs from donors in an Asian-associated ancestry cluster reportedly carried fewer N-insertions than the cohort mean.

This TCR came from a man aged 30 to 45 in good health and CMV-seropositive. The sequencing input was PBMCs. The rearrangement joins TRBV27 to TRBJ2-3; tentatively, D is TRBD1 (5 bases). The CDR3 sequence: CASNYGQGSTDTQYF. The CDR3 nucleotides are TGTGCCAGCAATTACGGACAAGGAAGCACAGATACGCAGTATTTT.